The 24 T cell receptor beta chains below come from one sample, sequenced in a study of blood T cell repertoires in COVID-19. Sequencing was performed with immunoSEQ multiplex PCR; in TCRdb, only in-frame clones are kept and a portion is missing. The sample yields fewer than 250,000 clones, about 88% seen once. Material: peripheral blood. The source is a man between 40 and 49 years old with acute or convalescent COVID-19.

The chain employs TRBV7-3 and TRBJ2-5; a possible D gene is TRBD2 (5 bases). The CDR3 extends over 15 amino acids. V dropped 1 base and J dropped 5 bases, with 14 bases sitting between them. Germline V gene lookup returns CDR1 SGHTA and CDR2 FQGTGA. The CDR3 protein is CASSLSGGFGETQYF. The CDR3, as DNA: TGTGCCAGCAGCTTAAGCGGCGGGTTTGGGGAGACCCAGTACTTC.

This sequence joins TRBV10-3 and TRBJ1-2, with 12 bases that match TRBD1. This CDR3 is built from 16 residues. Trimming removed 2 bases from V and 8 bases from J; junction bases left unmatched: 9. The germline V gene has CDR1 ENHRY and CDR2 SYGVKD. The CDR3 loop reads CAISERAGQGAKGYTF. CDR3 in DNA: TGTGCCATCAGTGAGCGAGCGGGACAGGGGGCGAAAGGCTACACCTTC.

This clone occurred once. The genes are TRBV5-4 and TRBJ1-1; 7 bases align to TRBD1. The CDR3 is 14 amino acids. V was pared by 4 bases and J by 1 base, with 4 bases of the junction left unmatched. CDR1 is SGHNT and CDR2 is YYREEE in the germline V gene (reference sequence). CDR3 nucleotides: TGTGCCAGCAGCACAGGGGCTGGGAACACTGAAGCTTTCTTT. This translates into CASSTGAGNTEAFF.

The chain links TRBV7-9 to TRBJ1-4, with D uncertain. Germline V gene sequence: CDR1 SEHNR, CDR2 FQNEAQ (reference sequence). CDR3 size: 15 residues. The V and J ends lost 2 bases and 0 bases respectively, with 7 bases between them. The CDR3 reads CASSLKRATNEKLFF. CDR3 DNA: TGTGCCAGCAGCTTAAAGCGAGCAACTAATGAAAAACTGTTTTTT.

As DNA, the CDR3 is TGTGCCAGCGTATCGCCTACCCAAGAGACCCAGTACTTC. This sequence encodes CASVSPTQETQYF. The chain is built from TRBV6-5 and TRBJ2-5; D remains ambiguous. V lost 8 bases and J 1 base, leaving 11 bases between the germline ends. This CDR3 contains 13 residues. The germline V gene encodes CDR1 MNHEY and CDR2 SVGAGI.

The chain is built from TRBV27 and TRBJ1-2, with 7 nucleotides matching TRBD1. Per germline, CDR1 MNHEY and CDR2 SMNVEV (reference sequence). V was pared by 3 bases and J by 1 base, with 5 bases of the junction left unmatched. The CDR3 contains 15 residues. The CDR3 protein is CASSLAGGLNYGYTF. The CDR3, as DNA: TGTGCCAGCAGTTTGGCAGGGGGGCTTAACTATGGCTACACCTTC.

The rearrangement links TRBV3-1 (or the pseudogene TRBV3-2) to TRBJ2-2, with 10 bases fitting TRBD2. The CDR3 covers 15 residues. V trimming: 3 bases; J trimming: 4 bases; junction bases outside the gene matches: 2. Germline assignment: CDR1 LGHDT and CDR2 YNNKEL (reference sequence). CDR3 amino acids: CASSHPSGSTGELFF. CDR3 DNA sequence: TGTGCCAGCAGCCATCCTAGCGGGAGCACCGGGGAGCTGTTTTTT.

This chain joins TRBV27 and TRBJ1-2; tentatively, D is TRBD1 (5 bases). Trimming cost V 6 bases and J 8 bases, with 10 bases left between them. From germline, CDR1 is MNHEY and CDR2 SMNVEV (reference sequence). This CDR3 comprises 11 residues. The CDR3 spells CASRGLGGYTF. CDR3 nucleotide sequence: TGTGCCAGCAGGGGACTAGGGGGCTACACCTTC.

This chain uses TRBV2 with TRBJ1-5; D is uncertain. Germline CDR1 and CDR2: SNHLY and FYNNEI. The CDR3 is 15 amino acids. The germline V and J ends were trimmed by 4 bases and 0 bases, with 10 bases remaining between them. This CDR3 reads CASSGTGYSNQPQHF. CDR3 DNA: TGTGCCAGCAGTGGGACGGGGTATAGCAATCAGCCCCAGCATTTT. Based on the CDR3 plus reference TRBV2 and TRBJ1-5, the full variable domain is EPEVTQTPSHQVTQMGQEVILRCVPISNHLYFYWYRQILGQKVEFLVSFYNNEISEKSEIFDDQFSVERPDGSNFTLKIRSTKLEDSAMYFCASSGTGYSNQPQHFGDGTRLSIL.

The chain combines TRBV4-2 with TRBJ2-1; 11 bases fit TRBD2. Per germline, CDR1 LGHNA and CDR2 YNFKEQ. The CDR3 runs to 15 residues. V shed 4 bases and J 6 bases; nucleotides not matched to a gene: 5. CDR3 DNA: TGTGCCAGCAGCCCGCTACTAGCGGGGGTCAATGAGCAGTTCTTC. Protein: CASSPLLAGVNEQFF.

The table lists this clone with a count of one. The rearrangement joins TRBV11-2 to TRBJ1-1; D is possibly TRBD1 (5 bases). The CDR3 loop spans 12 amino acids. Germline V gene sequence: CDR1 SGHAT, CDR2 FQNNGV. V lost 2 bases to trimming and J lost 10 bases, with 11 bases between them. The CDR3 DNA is TGTGCCAGCAGCTTATATGTAGGGGCAGCTTTCTTT. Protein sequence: CASSLYVGAAFF. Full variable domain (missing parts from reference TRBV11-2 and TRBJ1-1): EAGVAQSPRYKIIEKRQSVAFWCNPISGHATLYWYQQILGQGPKLLIQFQNNGVVDDSQLPKDRFSAERLKGVDSTLKIQPAKLEDSAVYLCASSLYVGAAFFGQGTRLTVV.

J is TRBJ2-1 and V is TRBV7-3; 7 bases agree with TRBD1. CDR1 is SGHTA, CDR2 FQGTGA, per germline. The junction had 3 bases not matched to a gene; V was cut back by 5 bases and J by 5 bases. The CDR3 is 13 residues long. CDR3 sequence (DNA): TGTGCCAGCAGCCTGACAGGGAACAATGAGCAGTTCTTC. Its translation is CASSLTGNNEQFF.

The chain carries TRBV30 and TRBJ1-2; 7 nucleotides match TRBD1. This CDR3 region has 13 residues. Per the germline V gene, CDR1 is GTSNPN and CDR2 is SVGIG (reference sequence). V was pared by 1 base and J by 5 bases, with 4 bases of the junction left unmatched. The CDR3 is CAWSGQGSYGYTF. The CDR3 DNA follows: TGTGCCTGGAGTGGACAGGGATCGTATGGCTACACCTTC.

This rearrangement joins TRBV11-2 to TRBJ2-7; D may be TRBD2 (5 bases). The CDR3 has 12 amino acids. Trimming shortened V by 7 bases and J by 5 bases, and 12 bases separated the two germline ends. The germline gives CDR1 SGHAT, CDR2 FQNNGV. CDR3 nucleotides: TGTGCCAGCACTTTGTTCGGGGACGAGCAGTACTTC. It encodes CASTLFGDEQYF.

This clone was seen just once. The CDR3 sequence: CSALADWEQFF. The CDR3 nucleotides are TGCAGCGCTTTGGCCGATTGGGAGCAGTTCTTC. The chain has TRBV29-1 and TRBJ2-1; D unclear. Germline V CDR1 and CDR2: SQVTM, ANQGSEA. V lost 7 bases, J lost 10 bases, and 14 bases lay in between. This CDR3 region has 11 residues.

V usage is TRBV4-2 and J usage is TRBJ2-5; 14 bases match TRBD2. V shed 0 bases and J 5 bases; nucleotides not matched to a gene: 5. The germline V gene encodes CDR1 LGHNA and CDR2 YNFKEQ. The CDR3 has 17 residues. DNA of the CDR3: TGTGCCAGCAGCCAAGAGACTAGCGGGGGGGCCAGGGAGACCCAGTACTTC. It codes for CASSQETSGGARETQYF.

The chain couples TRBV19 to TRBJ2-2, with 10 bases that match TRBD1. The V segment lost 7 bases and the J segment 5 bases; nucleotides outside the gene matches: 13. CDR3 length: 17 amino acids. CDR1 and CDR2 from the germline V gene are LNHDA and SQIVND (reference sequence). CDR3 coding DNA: TGTGCCAGTAAAATGCCCCGACAGGGGGCTTTAACCGGGGAGCTGTTTTTT. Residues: CASKMPRQGALTGELFF.

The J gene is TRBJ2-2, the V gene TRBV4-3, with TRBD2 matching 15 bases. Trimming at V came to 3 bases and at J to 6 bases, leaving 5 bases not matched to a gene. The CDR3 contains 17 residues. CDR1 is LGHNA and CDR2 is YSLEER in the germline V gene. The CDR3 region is CASSQGLAGGSAGELFF. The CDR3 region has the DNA TGCGCCAGCAGCCAGGGACTAGCGGGGGGTAGTGCCGGGGAGCTGTTTTTT.

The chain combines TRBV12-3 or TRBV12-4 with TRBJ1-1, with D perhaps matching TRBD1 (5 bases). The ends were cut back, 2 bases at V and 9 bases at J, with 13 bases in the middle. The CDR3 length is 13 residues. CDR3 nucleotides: TGTGCCAGCAGTTTATCCAGGCAGGGAAAAGCTTTCTTT. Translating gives CASSLSRQGKAFF.

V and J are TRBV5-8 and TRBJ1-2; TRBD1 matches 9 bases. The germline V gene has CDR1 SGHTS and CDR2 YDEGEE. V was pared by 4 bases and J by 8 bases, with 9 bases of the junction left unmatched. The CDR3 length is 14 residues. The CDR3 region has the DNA TGTGCCAGCAGCCGTAACAGGGGGCCCGAGGGCTACACCTTC. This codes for CASSRNRGPEGYTF.

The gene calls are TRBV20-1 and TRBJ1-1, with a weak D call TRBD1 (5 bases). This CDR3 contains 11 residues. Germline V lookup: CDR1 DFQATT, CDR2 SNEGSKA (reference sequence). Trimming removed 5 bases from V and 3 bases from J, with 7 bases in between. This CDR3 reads CSAQGDTEAFF. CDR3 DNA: TGCAGTGCTCAGGGTGACACTGAAGCTTTCTTT.

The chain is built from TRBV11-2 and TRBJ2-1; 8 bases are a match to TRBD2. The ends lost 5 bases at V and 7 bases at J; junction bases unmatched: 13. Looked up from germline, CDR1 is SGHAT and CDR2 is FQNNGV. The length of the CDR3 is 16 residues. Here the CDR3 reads CASSLPGGGAGNEQFF. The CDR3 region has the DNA TGTGCCAGCAGCCTCCCGGGAGGGGGGGCTGGAAATGAGCAGTTCTTC.

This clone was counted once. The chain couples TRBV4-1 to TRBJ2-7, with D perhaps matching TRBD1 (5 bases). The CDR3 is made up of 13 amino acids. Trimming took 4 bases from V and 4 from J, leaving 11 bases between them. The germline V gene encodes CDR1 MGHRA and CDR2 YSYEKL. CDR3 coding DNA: TGCGCCAGCAGCCCACAGGAACTTTACGAGCAGTACTTC. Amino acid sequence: CASSPQELYEQYF.

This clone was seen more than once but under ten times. The CDR3: CASSQGTSGGGQETQYF. The CDR3 region has the DNA TGTGCCAGCAGCCAAGGGACTAGCGGGGGGGGACAAGAGACCCAGTACTTC. The chain is built from TRBV4-2 and TRBJ2-5; 15 nucleotides match TRBD2. V gave up 1 base and J gave up 2 bases; unmatched junction bases: 2. This CDR3 comprises 17 residues. The V gene's germline CDR1 is LGHNA and CDR2 YNFKEQ.